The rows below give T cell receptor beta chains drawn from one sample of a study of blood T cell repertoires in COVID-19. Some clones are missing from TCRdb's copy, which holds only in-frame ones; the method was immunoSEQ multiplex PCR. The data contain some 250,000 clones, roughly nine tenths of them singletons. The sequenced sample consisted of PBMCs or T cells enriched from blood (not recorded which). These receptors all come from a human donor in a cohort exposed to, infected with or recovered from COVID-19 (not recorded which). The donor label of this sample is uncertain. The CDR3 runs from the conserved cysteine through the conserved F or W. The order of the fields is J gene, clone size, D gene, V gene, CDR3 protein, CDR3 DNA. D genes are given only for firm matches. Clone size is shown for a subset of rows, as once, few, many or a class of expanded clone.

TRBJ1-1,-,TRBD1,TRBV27,CASSYRGREAFF,TGTGCCAGCAGCTACAGGGGGCGCGAAGCTTTCTTT
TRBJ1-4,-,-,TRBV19,CASSIEGVSEKLFF,TGTGCCAGTAGTATAGAGGGAGTTAGTGAAAAACTGTTTTTT
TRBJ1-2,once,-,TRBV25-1,CASSIQGGNYGYTF,TGTGCCAGCAGTATCCAAGGGGGTAACTATGGCTACACCTTC
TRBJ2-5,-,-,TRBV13,CASSPHSPPTSQETQYF,TGTGCCAGCAGCCCACACAGTCCGCCTACTTCCCAAGAGACCCAGTACTTC
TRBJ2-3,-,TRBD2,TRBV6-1,CASSDLKGLAEHTDTQYF,TGTGCCAGCAGTGACTTGAAGGGACTAGCGGAGCACACAGATACGCAGTATTTT
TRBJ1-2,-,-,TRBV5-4,CASSLRGGYGYTF,TGTGCCAGCAGCTTGCGAGGGGGCTATGGCTACACCTTC
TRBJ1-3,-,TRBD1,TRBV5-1,CASSLGQGYGNTIYF,TGCGCCAGCAGCTTGGGACAGGGGTACGGAAACACCATATATTTT
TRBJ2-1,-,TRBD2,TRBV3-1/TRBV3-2,CASSLERGLYNEQFF,TGTGCCAGCAGCCTCGAGCGGGGGCTATACAATGAGCAGTTCTTC
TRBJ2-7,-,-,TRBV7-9,CASSPLEEQYF,TGTGCCAGCAGCCCACTAGAGGAGCAGTACTTC
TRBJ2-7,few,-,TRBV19,CASSNPGRGSSYEQYF,TGTGCCAGTAGTAACCCCGGCAGGGGAAGCTCCTACGAGCAGTACTTC
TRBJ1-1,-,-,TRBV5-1,CASSPGQGSSMNTEAFF,TGCGCCAGCAGCCCAGGGCAGGGTTCTTCCATGAACACTGAAGCTTTCTTT
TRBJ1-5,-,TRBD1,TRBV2,CASSWQGGNQPQHF,TGTGCCAGCAGTTGGCAGGGGGGTAATCAGCCCCAGCATTTT
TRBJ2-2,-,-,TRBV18,CASSPATRVTGGELFF,TGTGCCAGCTCCCCCGCGACACGCGTCACTGGCGGGGAGCTGTTTTTT
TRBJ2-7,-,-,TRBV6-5,CASSSSGNYEQYF,TGTGCCAGCAGTTCTTCAGGGAACTACGAGCAGTACTTC
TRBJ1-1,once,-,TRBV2,CASSAGLDTEAFF,TGTGCCAGCAGTGCGGGTTTGGACACTGAAGCTTTCTTT
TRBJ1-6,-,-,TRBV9,CASSVVESSYNSPLHF,TGTGCCAGCAGCGTAGTTGAGAGCTCCTATAATTCACCCCTCCACTTT
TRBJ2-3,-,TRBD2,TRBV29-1,CSVTPGLAGGATQYF,TGCAGCGTTACCCCCGGACTAGCGGGGGGGGCCACGCAGTATTTT
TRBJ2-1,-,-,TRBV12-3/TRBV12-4,CASKTVSYNEQFF,TGTGCCAGCAAGACTGTTTCCTACAATGAGCAGTTCTTC
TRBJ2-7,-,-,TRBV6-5,CASTGRNYEQYF,TGTGCCAGCACTGGGAGAAACTACGAGCAGTACTTC
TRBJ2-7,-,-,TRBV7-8,CASSLVLVGVGEQYF,TGTGCCAGCAGCTTAGTCCTTGTGGGAGTAGGAGAGCAGTACTTC
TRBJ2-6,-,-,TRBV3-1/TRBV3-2,CASRHQGPGANVLTF,TGTGCCAGCAGGCACCAGGGGCCTGGGGCCAACGTCCTGACTTTC
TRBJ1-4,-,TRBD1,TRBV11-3,CASSSKSKTGVGDEKLFF,TGTGCCAGCAGCTCGAAAAGCAAAACAGGGGTTGGGGATGAAAAACTGTTTTTT
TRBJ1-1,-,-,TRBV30,CAWTVGPETEAFF,TGTGCCTGGACCGTCGGCCCGGAGACTGAAGCTTTCTTT
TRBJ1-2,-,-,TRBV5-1,CASSLESGNYGYTF,TGCGCCAGCAGCTTGGAATCGGGAAACTATGGCTACACCTTC
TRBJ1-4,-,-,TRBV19,CASVSPDKANEKLFF,TGTGCCAGTGTCTCACCTGACAAGGCTAATGAAAAACTGTTTTTT
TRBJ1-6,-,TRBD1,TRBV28,CASSAHDRALSLHF,TGTGCCAGCAGCGCTCATGACAGGGCCCTAAGCCTCCACTTT
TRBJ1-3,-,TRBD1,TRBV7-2,CASSSQGDGNTIYF,TGTGCCAGCAGCTCACAGGGGGATGGAAACACCATATATTTT
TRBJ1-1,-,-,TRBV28,CASSSGGGAVGTEAFF,TGTGCCAGCAGTTCTGGGGGGGGCGCGGTGGGCACTGAAGCTTTCTTT
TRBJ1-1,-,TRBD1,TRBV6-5,CASNVGQGTEAFF,TGTGCCAGCAACGTCGGACAGGGCACTGAAGCTTTCTTT
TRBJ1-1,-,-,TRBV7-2,CASSLAGARATEAFF,TGTGCCAGCAGCTTGGCGGGGGCGAGGGCCACTGAAGCTTTCTTT
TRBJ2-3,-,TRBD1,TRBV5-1,CASSSRDRGLKQYF,TGCGCCAGCAGCTCCCGGGACAGGGGGCTCAAGCAGTATTTT
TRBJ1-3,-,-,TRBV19,CASSSPGFGNTIYF,TGTGCCAGTAGTTCGCCGGGATTTGGAAACACCATATATTTT
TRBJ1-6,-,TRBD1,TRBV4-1,CASSQEGQVRGNSPLHF,TGCGCCAGCAGCCAAGAGGGACAGGTTCGAGGTAATTCACCCCTCCACTTT
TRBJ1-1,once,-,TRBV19,CASSMGLLEGNTEAFF,TGTGCCAGTAGTATGGGCCTACTAGAGGGGAACACTGAAGCTTTCTTT
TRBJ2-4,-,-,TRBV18,CASSPPGRGATDIQYF,TGTGCCAGCTCACCACCGGGGCGGGGAGCTACGGACATTCAGTACTTC
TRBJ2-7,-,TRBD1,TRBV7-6,CASSLPGTGVGEQYF,TGTGCCAGCAGCCTCCCTGGGACAGGGGTCGGGGAGCAGTACTTC
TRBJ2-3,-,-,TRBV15,CATSRDLGVTDTQYF,TGTGCCACCAGCAGAGATCTAGGTGTCACAGATACGCAGTATTTT
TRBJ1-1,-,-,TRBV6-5,CASRQGYTEAFF,TGTGCCAGCAGGCAGGGATACACTGAAGCTTTCTTT
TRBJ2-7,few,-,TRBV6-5,CASSYSRTTTSYEQYF,TGTGCCAGCAGTTACTCCCGGACTACAACCTCCTACGAGCAGTACTTC
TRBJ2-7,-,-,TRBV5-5,CASSFQGNEQYF,TGTGCCAGCAGCTTCCAGGGAAACGAGCAGTACTTC
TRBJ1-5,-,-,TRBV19,CASSTHDRRNQPQHF,TGTGCCAGTAGTACCCACGACAGGCGCAATCAGCCCCAGCATTTT
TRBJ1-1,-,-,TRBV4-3,CASSQEDSANTEAFF,TGCGCCAGCAGCCAAGAAGACAGTGCGAACACTGAAGCTTTCTTT
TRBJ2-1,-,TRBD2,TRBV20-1,CSAGRGHEQFF,TGCAGTGCTGGGAGGGGACATGAGCAGTTCTTC
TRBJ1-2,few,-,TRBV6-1,CASSGESGPANYGYTF,TGTGCCAGCAGTGGAGAGAGCGGGCCTGCTAACTATGGCTACACCTTC